This TCR beta chain was observed in a study of identical twins. Through template switching, a universal primer site was introduced, and the cDNA contained unique molecular identifiers. TCRdb independently ran MiXCR on the 5' RACE reads; one entry per CDR3 protein. The sample has hundreds of thousands of distinct CDR3 sequences, 8.6% seen once. Concerning this clonotype itself: Its antigen is still unknown.

Per germline, CDR1 SGHAT and CDR2 FQNNGV. The CDR3 sequence is 14 residues long. V was clipped by 4 bases and J by 8 bases, with 15 bases between them. Study results and limitations: Memory repertoires showed no such pattern, whereas abundant cord blood beta clonotypes carried fewer insertions.

This sample also appeared in a second study, on yellow fever vaccine responses in identical twins.

The sequencing input was PBMCs. This clonotype originated in a woman in her late teens or twenties in good health. V and J are TRBV11-2 and TRBJ2-1; a weak D match, TRBD2 (6 bases). CDR3 in DNA: TGTGCCAGCAGCTCGAACCGGGACTCCCATGAGCAGTTCTTC. Translated: CASSSNRDSHEQFF. Supplemented by reference TRBV11-2 and TRBJ2-1, the full variable domain reads EAGVAQSPRYKIIEKRQSVAFWCNPISGHATLYWYQQILGQGPKLLIQFQNNGVVDDSQLPKDRFSAERLKGVDSTLKIQPAKLEDSAVYLCASSSNRDSHEQFFGPGTRLTVL.